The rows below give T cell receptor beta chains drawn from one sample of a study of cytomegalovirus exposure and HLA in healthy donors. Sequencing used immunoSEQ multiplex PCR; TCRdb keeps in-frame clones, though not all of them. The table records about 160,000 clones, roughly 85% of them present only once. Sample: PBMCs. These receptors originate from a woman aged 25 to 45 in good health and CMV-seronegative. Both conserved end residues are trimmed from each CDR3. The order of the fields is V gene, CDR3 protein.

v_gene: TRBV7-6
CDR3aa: ASSLEAGFYEQY

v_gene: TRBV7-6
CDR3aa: ASSQLAGVPRRTDTQY

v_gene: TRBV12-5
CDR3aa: ASGNSGQGETQY

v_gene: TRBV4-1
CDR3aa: ASSQGLPARVGYEQY

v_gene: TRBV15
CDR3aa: ATSRVGNTEAF

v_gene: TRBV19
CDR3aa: ASKVRGSGANVLT

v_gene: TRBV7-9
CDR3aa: ASSSGIAQH

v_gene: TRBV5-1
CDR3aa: ASRIVAGNNEQF

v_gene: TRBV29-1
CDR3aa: SVDLTGVYNEQF

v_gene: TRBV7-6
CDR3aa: ASSGKGLAGNEQF

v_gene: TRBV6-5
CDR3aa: ASRYQGTDTQY

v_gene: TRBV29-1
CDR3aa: SARPIAGVGDTQY

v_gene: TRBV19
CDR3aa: ASSTFPGGRTEAF

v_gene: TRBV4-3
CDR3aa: ASSQDQAGESPLH

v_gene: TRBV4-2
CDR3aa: ASSQAGTGSYEQY

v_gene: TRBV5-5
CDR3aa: ASSGTALNQPQH

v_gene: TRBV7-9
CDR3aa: ASSQGGVDLKQY

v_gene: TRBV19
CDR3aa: ASSFERGRTEAF

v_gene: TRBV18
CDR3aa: ASSPSSVAVTYEQY

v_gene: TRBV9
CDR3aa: ASSVAASGGYEQY

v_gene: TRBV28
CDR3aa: ASTFPDSPYEQY

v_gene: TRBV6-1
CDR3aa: ASSPGAYSNQPQH

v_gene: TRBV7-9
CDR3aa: ASRSTQGARTEAF

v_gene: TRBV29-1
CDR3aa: SVVSERLNTGELF

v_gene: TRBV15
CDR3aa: ATSRGGLARSYEQY

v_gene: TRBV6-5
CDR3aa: ASSYDTAGNQPQH

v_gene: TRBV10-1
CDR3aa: ASRDGTSGILGELF

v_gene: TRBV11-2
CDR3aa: ASSIRGNTIY

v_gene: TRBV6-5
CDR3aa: ASSYRGRGNTEAF

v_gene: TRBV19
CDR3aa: ASIGETYEQY

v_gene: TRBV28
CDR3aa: ASSWTGQGANVLT

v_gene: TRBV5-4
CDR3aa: ASSSGPTGYLDTQY

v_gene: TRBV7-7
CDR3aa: ASSWGQGDTDTQY

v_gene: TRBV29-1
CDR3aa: SVRGGDYGYT

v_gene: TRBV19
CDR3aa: ASSISLRTGELF

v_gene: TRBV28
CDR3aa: ASSFYGVGTEAF

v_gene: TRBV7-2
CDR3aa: ASSLATGGSEQY

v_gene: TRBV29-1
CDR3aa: SARTGGTYEQY

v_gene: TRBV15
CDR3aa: ATSRSRGAITGSLMPYEQY

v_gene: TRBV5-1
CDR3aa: ASSLGATGRGRDGYT

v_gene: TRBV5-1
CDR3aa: ASSLGTGSEAF

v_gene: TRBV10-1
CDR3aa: ASSAGGGTYEQY

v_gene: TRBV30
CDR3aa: AWIWGTGGGEAF

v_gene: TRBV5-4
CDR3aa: ASSSGTSGTYNEQF

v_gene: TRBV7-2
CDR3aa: ASSPGKQGILIEAF